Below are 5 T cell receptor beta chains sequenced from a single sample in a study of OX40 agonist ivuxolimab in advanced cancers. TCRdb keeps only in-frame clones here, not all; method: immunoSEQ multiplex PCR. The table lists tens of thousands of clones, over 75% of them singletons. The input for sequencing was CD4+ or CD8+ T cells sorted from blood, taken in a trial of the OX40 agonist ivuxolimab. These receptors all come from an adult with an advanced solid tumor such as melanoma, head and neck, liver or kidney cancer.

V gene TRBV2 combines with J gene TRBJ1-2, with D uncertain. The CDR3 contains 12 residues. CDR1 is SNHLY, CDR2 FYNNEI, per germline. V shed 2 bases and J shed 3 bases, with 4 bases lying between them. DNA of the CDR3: TGTGCCAGCAGTGAACGGGACTATGGCTACACCTTC. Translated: CASSERDYGYTF. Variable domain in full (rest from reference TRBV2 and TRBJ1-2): EPEVTQTPSHQVTQMGQEVILRCVPISNHLYFYWYRQILGQKVEFLVSFYNNEISEKSEIFDDQFSVERPDGSNFTLKIRSTKLEDSAMYFCASSERDYGYTFGSGTRLTVV.

The CDR3 protein is CASSLWGTSDTQYF. In DNA form, the CDR3 reads TGTGCCAGCAGCTTGTGGGGGACTTCGGATACGCAGTATTTT. The chain links TRBV5-4 to TRBJ2-3, with a weak D call TRBD2 (6 bases). The CDR3 covers 14 residues. V was pared by 1 base and J by 6 bases, with 12 bases between. Germline CDR1 is SGHNT and CDR2 is YYREEE (reference sequence).

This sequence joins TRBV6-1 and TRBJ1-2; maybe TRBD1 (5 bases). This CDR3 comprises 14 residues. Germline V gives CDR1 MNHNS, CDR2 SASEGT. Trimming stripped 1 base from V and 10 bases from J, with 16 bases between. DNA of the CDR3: TGTGCCAGCAGTGAAGAGACATGGACAAACTCCTACACCTTC. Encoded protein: CASSEETWTNSYTF.

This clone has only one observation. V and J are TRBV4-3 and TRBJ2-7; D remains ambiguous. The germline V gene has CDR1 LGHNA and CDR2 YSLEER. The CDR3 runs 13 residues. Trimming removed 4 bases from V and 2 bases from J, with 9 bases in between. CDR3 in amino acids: CASSLTRTYEQYF. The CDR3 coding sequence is TGCGCCAGCAGCCTAACAAGGACCTACGAGCAGTACTTC.

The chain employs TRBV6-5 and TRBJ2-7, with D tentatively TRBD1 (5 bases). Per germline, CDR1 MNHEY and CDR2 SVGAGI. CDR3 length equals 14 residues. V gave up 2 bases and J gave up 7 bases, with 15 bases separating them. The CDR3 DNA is TGTGCCAGCAGTTACACCCCACCGTCAGGGGAGCAGTACTTC. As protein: CASSYTPPSGEQYF.